This passage covers 20 T cell receptor beta chains from one sample sequenced in a study of shared clonotypes between healthy human individuals. TCRdb's table, derived via immunoSEQ multiplex PCR, lists solely in-frame clones and lacks some. This sample has about 2.4 million clones, with roughly 93% found just once. The sequencing sample was made of naive CD4+ T cells from PBMCs. Subset denoted: CD45RA+ positively selected. All receptors derive from a man aged 18-30 years in good health. Some clones in this sample may be carry-over from other donors' samples.

V usage is TRBV5-1 and J usage is TRBJ1-3, with TRBD1 matching 7 bases. There are 15 residues in the CDR3. After removal of 4 bases from V and 0 bases from J, the junction contained 4 bases not matched to a gene. Germline CDR1 reads SGHRS; CDR2 reads YFSETQ. The CDR3 nucleotides read TGCGCCAGCAGCCCCACAGGGGACTCTGGAAACACCATATATTTT. Residues: CASSPTGDSGNTIYF.

The rearrangement links TRBV7-9 to TRBJ2-4; 9 bases are a match to TRBD1. The V gene end was trimmed by 6 bases and the J gene end by 6 bases; junction bases not matched to a gene: 3. CDR1 is SEHNR and CDR2 is FQNEAQ in the germline V gene (reference sequence). This CDR3 contains 13 residues. The CDR3 nucleotides read TGTGCCAGCAGGACGGACAGGGGAAACATTCAGTACTTC. Its translation is CASRTDRGNIQYF.

Of note for this clone: Other DNA sequences in the sample encode the same CDR3. The rearrangement links TRBV5-5 to TRBJ2-7; 7 positions match TRBD1. J was trimmed by 2 bases and V by 0 bases; bases with no gene match: 2. The CDR3 is 14 residues long. The germline V gene has CDR1 SGHKS and CDR2 YYEKEE (reference sequence). The CDR3 nucleotides read TGTGCCAGCAGCTTGGCAGGGGGTCCCTACGAGCAGTACTTC. This translates into CASSLAGGPYEQYF.

The CDR3 DNA is TGTGCCAGTAGTGTTACGTGGGGGGCCCCCTACGAGCAGTACTTC. Amino acid sequence: CASSVTWGAPYEQYF. The chain has TRBV19 and TRBJ2-7; either TRBD1 or TRBD2 may supply D (6 bases each). The CDR3 is 15 residues long. Germline V gene sequence: CDR1 LNHDA, CDR2 SQIVND (reference sequence). Trimming left V 5 bases short and J 2 bases short, with 16 bases between.

This clone was seen more than once but under ten times. This chain connects TRBV5-4 to TRBJ1-1; D may be TRBD1 (6 bases). CDR3 length equals 14 residues. The V gene's germline CDR1 is SGHNT and CDR2 YYREEE (reference sequence). Trimming left V 6 bases short and J 2 bases short, with 14 bases between. CDR3: CASNGGRRNTEAFF. CDR3 DNA: TGTGCCAGCAATGGGGGGCGACGAAACACTGAAGCTTTCTTT.

This clone was detected once. This chain uses TRBV10-3 with TRBJ2-1; TRBD2 agrees at 7 bases. The germline CDR1 and CDR2 sequences are ENHRY and SYGVKD. V trimming: 4 bases; J trimming: 5 bases; junction bases outside the gene matches: 5. The CDR3 covers 14 residues. CDR3 residues: CAISGQAGNNEQFF. In DNA form, the CDR3 reads TGTGCCATCAGTGGACAAGCGGGGAACAATGAGCAGTTCTTC.

This clone was counted once. The V gene is TRBV6-5, the J gene TRBJ2-7; D not resolved. V lost 4 bases to trimming and J lost 5 bases, with 6 bases between them. Germline V CDR1 and CDR2: MNHEY, SVGAGI. The CDR3 loop spans 11 amino acids. The CDR3 sequence: CASSSVDEQYF. DNA of the CDR3: TGTGCCAGCAGTTCTGTGGACGAGCAGTACTTC.

This rearrangement joins TRBV5-1 to TRBJ1-2; D perhaps matches TRBD1 (6 bases). The germline V and J ends were trimmed by 4 bases and 1 base, with 20 bases remaining between them. The germline CDR1 and CDR2 sequences are SGHRS and YFSETQ. The CDR3 length is 17 residues. The CDR3 loop reads CASSPGTLGGSNYGYTF. CDR3 coding DNA: TGCGCCAGCAGCCCCGGGACGTTAGGGGGGAGTAACTATGGCTACACCTTC.

This chain links TRBV6-1 with TRBJ2-5; D unresolved. CDR3 size: 13 residues. Germline values: CDR1 MNHNS, CDR2 SASEGT. V shed 4 bases and J shed 1 base, with 7 bases lying between them. CDR3 amino acids: CASSAHFQETQYF. The CDR3 DNA is TGTGCCAGCAGTGCCCACTTCCAAGAGACCCAGTACTTC.

Only a few counts were recorded for this clone. V and J are TRBV14 and TRBJ1-1; TRBD1 aligns across 7 bases. Germline-derived CDR1 and CDR2 are SGHDN and FVKESK. The V gene end was trimmed by 3 bases and the J gene end by 3 bases; junction bases not matched to a gene: 7. The length of the CDR3 is 15 residues. CDR3 sequence reads: CASSQTGKGDTEAFF. DNA for the CDR3: TGTGCCAGCAGCCAGACAGGGAAAGGGGACACTGAAGCTTTCTTT.

In the case of this clone: Within the sample, other DNA sequences also encode this same CDR3. The V gene is TRBV7-3, the J gene TRBJ2-7, with TRBD2 matching 7 bases. Per the germline V gene, CDR1 is SGHTA and CDR2 is FQGTGA. The J segment lost 3 bases and the V segment lost 2 bases, leaving 1 base of the junction unmatched. This CDR3 has 13 residues. The CDR3 here is CASSLGLDYEQYF. The DNA for the CDR3 is TGTGCCAGCAGCTTAGGACTAGACTACGAGCAGTACTTC.

With respect to this clone: This specimen includes other DNA sequences encoding the same CDR3. The chain employs TRBV5-1 and TRBJ2-5; the D gene is possibly TRBD2 (7 bases). Trimming left V 1 base short and J 4 bases short, with 11 bases between. The CDR3 is made up of 14 amino acids. Germline V gene sequence: CDR1 SGHRS, CDR2 YFSETQ. This CDR3 reads CASSLRGGRETQYF. The CDR3 coding sequence is TGCGCCAGCAGCTTGAGGGGGGGGCGAGAGACCCAGTACTTC. The variable domain in full, with the rest retrieved from reference TRBV5-1 and TRBJ2-5, is KAGVTQTPRYLIKTRGQQVTLSCSPISGHRSVSWYQQTPGQGLQFLFEYFSETQRNKGNFPGRFSGRQFSNSRSEMNVSTLELGDSALYLCASSLRGGRETQYFGPGTRLLVL.

CDR3 region: CASSKDSQLYEQYF. The CDR3 nucleotides are TGTGCCAGCAGCAAGGACAGTCAGCTCTACGAGCAGTACTTC. This chain connects TRBV9 to TRBJ2-7; a weak D match, TRBD1 (6 bases). This CDR3 has 14 residues. The V end lost 4 bases, the J end lost 3 bases, and 14 bases lay between the germline ends. In germline, CDR1 is SGDLS, CDR2 YYNGEE.

The rearrangement joins TRBV7-3 to TRBJ2-1, with D perhaps TRBD2 (5 bases). From germline, CDR1 is SGHTA and CDR2 FQGTGA. Trimming stripped 5 bases from V and 8 bases from J, with 10 bases between. CDR3 size: 12 residues. The DNA of the CDR3 is TGTGCCAGCAGCCAGACGAGGGATGAGCAGTTCTTC. The encoded protein is CASSQTRDEQFF. Complete variable domain (other parts from reference TRBV7-3 and TRBJ2-1): GAGVSQTPSNKVTEKGKYVELRCDPISGHTALYWYRQSLGQGPEFLIYFQGTGAADDSGLPNDRFFAVRPEGSVSTLKIQRTERGDSAVYLCASSQTRDEQFFGPGTRLTVL.

The chain combines TRBV27 with TRBJ2-6; D not certain. Germline CDR1 reads MNHEY; CDR2 reads SMNVEV (reference sequence). There are 14 residues in the CDR3. With 5 bases removed from V and 3 bases from J, the gap between germline ends came to 8 bases. CDR3 protein: CASSRPSGANVLTF. CDR3 bases: TGTGCCAGCAGTCGACCTAGTGGGGCCAACGTCCTGACTTTC.

This clone has only a few counts. The chain combines TRBV28 with TRBJ1-1; tentatively, D is TRBD1 (5 bases). Germline loops: CDR1 MDHEN, CDR2 SYDVKM. Deletions cut 6 bases from V and 7 bases from J, with 12 bases between. This CDR3 has 12 amino acids. The CDR3 here is CASSRSGREAFF. The CDR3 DNA is TGTGCCAGCAGCCGATCGGGACGTGAAGCTTTCTTT.

As regards this clone: This same CDR3 is encoded by further DNA sequences in the sample. The chain is built from TRBV11-3 and TRBJ2-3; TRBD2 aligns across 15 bases. Germline CDR1 reads SGHNT; CDR2 reads YENEEA. J was trimmed by 3 bases and V by 5 bases; bases with no gene match: 3. The CDR3 runs 16 residues. CDR3 sequence: CASSPGLAGGTDTQYF. The CDR3 DNA reads TGTGCCAGCAGCCCCGGACTAGCGGGAGGGACAGATACGCAGTATTTT. The full variable domain, with the rest looked up from reference TRBV11-3 and TRBJ2-3, is EAGVVQSPRYKIIEKKQPVAFWCNPISGHNTLYWYLQNLGQGPELLIRYENEEAVDDSQLPKDRFSAERLKGVDSTLKIQPAELGDSAVYLCASSPGLAGGTDTQYFGPGTRLTVL.

The chain is built from TRBV2 and TRBJ2-7, with 7 nucleotides matching TRBD1. This CDR3 contains 14 residues. V lost 7 bases to trimming and J lost 4 bases; unmatched junction nucleotides: 10. Germline V CDR1 and CDR2: SNHLY, FYNNEI. CDR3 amino acids: CASKLGGSKYEQYF. The CDR3 nucleotides read TGTGCCAGCAAATTAGGGGGCTCCAAGTACGAGCAGTACTTC.

About this clone: Additional DNA sequences in this sample encode the identical CDR3. The chain employs TRBV28 and TRBJ1-1; D gene ambiguous. The germline gives CDR1 MDHEN, CDR2 SYDVKM. The CDR3 loop spans 13 amino acids. Trimming took off 6 bases at V and 0 bases at J, with 8 bases between the two ends. The CDR3 protein is CASSSRLNTEAFF. The CDR3 region has the DNA TGTGCCAGCAGCTCGAGGCTGAACACTGAAGCTTTCTTT.

The J gene is TRBJ2-7, the V gene TRBV19; perhaps TRBD2 as D (6 bases). Germline CDR1 is LNHDA and CDR2 is SQIVND (reference sequence). V dropped 4 bases and J dropped 1 base, with 14 bases sitting between them. CDR3 length: 15 amino acids. This CDR3 reads CASSTQGAGSYEQYF. The CDR3 DNA sequence: TGTGCCAGTAGTACCCAGGGTGCGGGGTCCTACGAGCAGTACTTC.